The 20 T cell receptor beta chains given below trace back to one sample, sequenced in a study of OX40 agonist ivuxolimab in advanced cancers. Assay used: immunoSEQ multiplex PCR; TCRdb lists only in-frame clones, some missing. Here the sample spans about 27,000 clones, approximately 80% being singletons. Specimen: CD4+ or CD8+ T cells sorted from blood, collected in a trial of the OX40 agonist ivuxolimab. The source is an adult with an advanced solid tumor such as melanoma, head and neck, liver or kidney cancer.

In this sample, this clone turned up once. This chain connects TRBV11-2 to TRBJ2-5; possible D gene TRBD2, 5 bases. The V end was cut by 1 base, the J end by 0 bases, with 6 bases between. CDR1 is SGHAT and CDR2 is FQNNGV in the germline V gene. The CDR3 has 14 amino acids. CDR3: CASSLAGYQETQYF. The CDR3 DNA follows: TGTGCCAGCAGCTTAGCGGGGTACCAAGAGACCCAGTACTTC.

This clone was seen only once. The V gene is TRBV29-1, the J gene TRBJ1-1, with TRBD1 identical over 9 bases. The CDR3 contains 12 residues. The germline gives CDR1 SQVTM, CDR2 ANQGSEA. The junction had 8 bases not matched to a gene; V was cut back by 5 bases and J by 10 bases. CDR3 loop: CSVIGTGLAAFF. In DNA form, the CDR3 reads TGCAGCGTTATCGGGACAGGGTTGGCAGCTTTCTTT.

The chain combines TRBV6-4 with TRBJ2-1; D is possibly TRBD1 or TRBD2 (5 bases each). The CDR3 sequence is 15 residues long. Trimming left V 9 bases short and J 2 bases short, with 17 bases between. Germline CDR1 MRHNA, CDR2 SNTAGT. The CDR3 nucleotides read TGTGCCAGGTGGGGGTACCGACCTACCTACAATGAGCAGTTCTTC. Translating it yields CARWGYRPTYNEQFF.

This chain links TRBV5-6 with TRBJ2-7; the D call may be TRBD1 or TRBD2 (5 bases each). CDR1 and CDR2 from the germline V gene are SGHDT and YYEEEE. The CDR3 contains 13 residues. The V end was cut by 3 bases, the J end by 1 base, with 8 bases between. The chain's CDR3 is CASSWDGSYEQYF. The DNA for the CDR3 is TGTGCCAGCAGCTGGGACGGGTCCTACGAGCAGTACTTC.

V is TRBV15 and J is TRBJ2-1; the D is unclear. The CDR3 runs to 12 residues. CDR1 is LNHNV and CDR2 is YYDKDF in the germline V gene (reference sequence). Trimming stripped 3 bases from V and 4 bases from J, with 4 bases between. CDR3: CATSRTYNEQFF. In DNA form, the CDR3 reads TGTGCCACCAGCAGGACATACAATGAGCAGTTCTTC.

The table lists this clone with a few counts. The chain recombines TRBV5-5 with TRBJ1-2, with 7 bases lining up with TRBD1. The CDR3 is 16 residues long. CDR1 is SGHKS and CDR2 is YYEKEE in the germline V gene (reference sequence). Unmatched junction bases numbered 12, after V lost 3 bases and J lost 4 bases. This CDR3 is CASSSLGTAISYGYTF. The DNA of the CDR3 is TGTGCCAGCAGCTCCTTAGGGACAGCCATCTCCTATGGCTACACCTTC.

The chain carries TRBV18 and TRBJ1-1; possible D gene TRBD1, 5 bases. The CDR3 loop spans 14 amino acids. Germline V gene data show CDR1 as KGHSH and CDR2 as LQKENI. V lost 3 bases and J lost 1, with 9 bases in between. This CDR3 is CASSPPDRNTEAFF. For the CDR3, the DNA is TGTGCCAGCTCACCGCCCGACAGGAACACTGAAGCTTTCTTT.

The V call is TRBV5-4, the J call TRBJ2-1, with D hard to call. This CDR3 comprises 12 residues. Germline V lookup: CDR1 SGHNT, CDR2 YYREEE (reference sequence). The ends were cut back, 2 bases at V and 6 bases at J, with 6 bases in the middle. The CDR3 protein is CASSFYGNEQFF. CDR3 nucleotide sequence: TGTGCCAGCAGCTTCTACGGCAATGAGCAGTTCTTC.

The CDR3 protein is CASSVITGTVTDTQYF. CDR3 DNA: TGTGCCAGCAGCGTAATCACCGGGACAGTCACAGATACGCAGTATTTT. The chain has TRBV9 and TRBJ2-3; TRBD1 agrees at 7 bases. Trimming at V came to 1 base and at J to 2 bases, leaving 7 bases not matched to a gene. The CDR3 length is 16 residues. Germline-derived CDR1 and CDR2 are SGDLS and YYNGEE.

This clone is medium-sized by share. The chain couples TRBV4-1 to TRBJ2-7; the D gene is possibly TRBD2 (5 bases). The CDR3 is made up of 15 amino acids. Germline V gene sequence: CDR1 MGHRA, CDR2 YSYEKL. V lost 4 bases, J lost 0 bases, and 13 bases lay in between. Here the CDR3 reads CASSLESGSSYEQYF. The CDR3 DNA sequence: TGCGCCAGCAGCCTCGAAAGTGGGAGCTCCTACGAGCAGTACTTC.

CDR3 nucleotides: TGTGCCAGCAGCATGACAGGGCCCTACGAGCAGTACTTC. It codes for CASSMTGPYEQYF. V gene TRBV6-6 combines with J gene TRBJ2-7; TRBD1 matches at 7 bases. V shed 6 bases, J shed 2 bases, and the junction held 4 bases outside the gene matches. CDR3 length equals 13 residues. The germline CDR1 and CDR2 sequences are MNHNY and SVGAGI (reference sequence).

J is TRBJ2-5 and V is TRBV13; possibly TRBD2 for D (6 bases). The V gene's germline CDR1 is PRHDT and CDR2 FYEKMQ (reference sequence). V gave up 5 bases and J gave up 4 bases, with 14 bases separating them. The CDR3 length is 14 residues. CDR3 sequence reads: CASSRLMGGETQYF. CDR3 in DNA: TGTGCCAGCAGCAGGCTGATGGGAGGAGAGACCCAGTACTTC. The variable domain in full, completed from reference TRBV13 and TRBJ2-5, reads AAGVIQSPRHLIKEKRETATLKCYPIPRHDTVYWYQQGPGQDPQFLISFYEKMQSDKGSIPDRFSAQQFSDYHSELNMSSLELGDSALYFCASSRLMGGETQYFGPGTRLLVL.

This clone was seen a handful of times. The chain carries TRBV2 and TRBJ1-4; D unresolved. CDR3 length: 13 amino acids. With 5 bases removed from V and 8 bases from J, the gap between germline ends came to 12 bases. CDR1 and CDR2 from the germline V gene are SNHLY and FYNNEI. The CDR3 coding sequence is TGTGCCAGCAGTAGTCAGCTTTTGGAAAAACTGTTTTTT. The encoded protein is CASSSQLLEKLFF. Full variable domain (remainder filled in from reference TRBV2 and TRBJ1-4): EPEVTQTPSHQVTQMGQEVILRCVPISNHLYFYWYRQILGQKVEFLVSFYNNEISEKSEIFDDQFSVERPDGSNFTLKIRSTKLEDSAMYFCASSSQLLEKLFFGSGTQLSVL.

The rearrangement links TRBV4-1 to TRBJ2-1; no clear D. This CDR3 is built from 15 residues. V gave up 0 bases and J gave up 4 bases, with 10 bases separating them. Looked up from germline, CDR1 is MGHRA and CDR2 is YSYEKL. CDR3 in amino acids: CASSQDSSRYNEQFF. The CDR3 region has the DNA TGCGCCAGCAGCCAAGACAGCAGCCGTTACAATGAGCAGTTCTTC.

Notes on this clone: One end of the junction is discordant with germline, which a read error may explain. Here the CDR3 reads CASSIGRRANYGYTF. Written as DNA, the CDR3 is TGTGCCAGCAGCATAGGACGGAGAGCTAACTATGGCTACACCTTC. V usage is TRBV13 and J usage is TRBJ1-2; D call uncertain. The CDR3 contains 15 residues. Germline loops: CDR1 PRHDT, CDR2 FYEKMQ (reference sequence). Variable domain in full (rest from reference TRBV13 and TRBJ1-2): AAGVIQSPRHLIKEKRETATLKCYPIPRHDTVYWYQQGPGQDPQFLISFYEKMQSDKGSIPDRFSAQQFSDYHSELNMSSLELGDSALYFCASSIGRRANYGYTFGSGTRLTVV.

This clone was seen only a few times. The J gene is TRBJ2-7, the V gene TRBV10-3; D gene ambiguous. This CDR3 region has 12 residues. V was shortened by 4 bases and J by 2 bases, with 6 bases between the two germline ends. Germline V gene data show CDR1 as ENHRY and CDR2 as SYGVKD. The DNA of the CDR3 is TGTGCCATCAGTGCGACCGCCTACGAGCAGTACTTC. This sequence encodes CAISATAYEQYF.

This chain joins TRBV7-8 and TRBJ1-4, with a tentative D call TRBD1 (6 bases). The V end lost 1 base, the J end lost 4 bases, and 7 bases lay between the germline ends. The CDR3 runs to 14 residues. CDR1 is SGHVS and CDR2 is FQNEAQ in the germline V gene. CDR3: CASSLGGRNEKLFF. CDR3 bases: TGTGCCAGCAGCTTAGGGGGGCGTAATGAAAAACTGTTTTTT.

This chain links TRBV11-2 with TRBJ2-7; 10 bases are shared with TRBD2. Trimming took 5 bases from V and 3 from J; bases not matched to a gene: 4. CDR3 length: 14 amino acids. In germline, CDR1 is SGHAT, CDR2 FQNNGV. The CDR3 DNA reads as TGTGCCAGCAGCATCATAGCGGGGGGCTACGAGCAGTACTTC. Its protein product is CASSIIAGGYEQYF.

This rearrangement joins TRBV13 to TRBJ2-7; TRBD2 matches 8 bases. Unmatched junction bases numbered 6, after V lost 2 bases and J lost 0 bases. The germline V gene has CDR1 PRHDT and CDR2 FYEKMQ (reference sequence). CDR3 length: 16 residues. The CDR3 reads CASSLLLAGGSYEQYF. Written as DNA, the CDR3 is TGTGCCAGCAGCTTACTTCTCGCGGGGGGCTCCTACGAGCAGTACTTC.

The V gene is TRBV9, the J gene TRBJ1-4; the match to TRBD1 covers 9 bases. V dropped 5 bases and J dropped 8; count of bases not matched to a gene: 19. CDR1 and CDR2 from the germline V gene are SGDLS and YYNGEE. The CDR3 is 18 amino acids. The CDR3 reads CASSPEGSGTGSNEKLFF. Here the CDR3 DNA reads TGTGCCAGCAGTCCAGAGGGTTCGGGGACAGGGTCGAACGAAAAACTGTTTTTT.